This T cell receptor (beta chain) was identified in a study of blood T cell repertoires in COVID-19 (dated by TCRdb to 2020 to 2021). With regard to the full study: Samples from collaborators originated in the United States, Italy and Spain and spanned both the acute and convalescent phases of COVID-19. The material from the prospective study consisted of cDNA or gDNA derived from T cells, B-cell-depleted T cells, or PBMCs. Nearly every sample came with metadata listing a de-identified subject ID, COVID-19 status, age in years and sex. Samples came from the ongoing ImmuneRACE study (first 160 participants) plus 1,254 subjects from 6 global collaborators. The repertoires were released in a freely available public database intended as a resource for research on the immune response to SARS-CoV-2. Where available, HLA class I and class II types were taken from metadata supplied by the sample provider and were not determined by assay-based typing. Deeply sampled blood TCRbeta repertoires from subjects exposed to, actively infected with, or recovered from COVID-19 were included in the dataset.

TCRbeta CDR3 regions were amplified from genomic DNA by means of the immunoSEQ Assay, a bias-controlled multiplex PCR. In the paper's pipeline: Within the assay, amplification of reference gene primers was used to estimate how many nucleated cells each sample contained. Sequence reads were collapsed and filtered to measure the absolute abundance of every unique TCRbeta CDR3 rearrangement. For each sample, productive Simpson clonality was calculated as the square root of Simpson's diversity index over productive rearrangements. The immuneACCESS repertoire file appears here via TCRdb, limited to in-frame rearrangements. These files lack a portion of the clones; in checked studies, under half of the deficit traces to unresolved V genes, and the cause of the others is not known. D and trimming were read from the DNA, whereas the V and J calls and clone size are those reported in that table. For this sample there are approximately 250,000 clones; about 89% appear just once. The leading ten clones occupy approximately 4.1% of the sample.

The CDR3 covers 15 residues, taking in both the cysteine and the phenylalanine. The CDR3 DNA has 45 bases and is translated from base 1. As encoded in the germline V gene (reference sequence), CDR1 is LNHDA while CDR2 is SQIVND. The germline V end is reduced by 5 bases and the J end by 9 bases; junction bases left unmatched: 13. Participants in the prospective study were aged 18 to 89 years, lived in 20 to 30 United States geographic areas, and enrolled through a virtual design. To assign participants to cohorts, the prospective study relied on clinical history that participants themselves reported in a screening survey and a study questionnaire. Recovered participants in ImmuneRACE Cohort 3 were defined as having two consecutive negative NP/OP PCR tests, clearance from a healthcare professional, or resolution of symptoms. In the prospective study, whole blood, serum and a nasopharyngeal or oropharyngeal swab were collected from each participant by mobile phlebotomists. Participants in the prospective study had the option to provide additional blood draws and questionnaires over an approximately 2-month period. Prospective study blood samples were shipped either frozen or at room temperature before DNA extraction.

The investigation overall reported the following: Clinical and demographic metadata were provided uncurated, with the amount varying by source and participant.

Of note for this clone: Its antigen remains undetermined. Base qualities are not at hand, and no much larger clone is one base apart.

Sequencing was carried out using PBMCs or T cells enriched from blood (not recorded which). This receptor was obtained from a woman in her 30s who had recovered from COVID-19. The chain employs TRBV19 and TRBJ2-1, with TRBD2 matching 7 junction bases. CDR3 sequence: CASSLGSGGVREQFF. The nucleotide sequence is TGTGCCAGTAGTCTTGGCTCGGGAGGAGTTCGTGAGCAGTTCTTC.